This TCR beta chain was found in a study of cytotoxic CD8 clonotypes in ibrutinib-treated CLL. Overall study findings and caveats: Clonality rose at ibrutinib response, held steady in sustained remission, and fell toward baseline at progression.

With V trimmed by 4 bases and J by 3 bases, 12 bases remained unmatched. Germline V lookup: CDR1 MGHRA, CDR2 YSYEKL. The length of the CDR3 is 17 residues. Clones were read by immunoSEQ multiplex PCR, and TCRdb kept only the in-frame ones, dropping some. Among over 100,000 clones, 70% to 90% were seen once, and the ten largest hold roughly 1.9%. About this clone itself: The target antigen is unknown.

The source of this sequence is a human donor with chronic lymphocytic leukemia. The rearrangement uses TRBV4-1 and TRBJ1-1; 9 bases line up with TRBD1. The sample here was PBMCs, taken after 24 months of ibrutinib treatment. The CDR3 coding sequence is TGCGCCAGCAGCCCGCCACAGGGGGCGGTCGGGGACACTGAAGCTTTCTTT. Protein sequence: CASSPPQGAVGDTEAFF.